This is a list of T cell receptor beta chains from one sample in a study of blood T cell repertoires in COVID-19. The method was immunoSEQ multiplex PCR; TCRdb's version includes in-frame clones alone and lacks a portion of them. The table has a few hundred thousand clones, 75% to 90% seen once. Sequenced input: PBMCs or T cells enriched from blood (not recorded which). The receptors stem from a woman in her twenties or thirties who had been exposed to COVID-19. CDR3s include the opening cysteine and the closing phenylalanine or tryptophan. D genes are given only for firm matches. Clone size, where shown, is once, few, many, or a class for clones that have expanded.

clone size,D gene,V gene,J gene,CDR3 protein,CDR3 DNA
NA,TRBD1,TRBV5-6,TRBJ1-2,CASSLTPGTGSHGYTF,TGTGCCAGCAGCTTAACCCCCGGGACAGGGTCGCATGGCTACACCTTC
NA,NA,TRBV7-9,TRBJ2-6,CASSLAETSGANVLTF,TGTGCCAGCAGCTTAGCGGAGACCTCTGGGGCCAACGTCCTGACTTTC
few,NA,TRBV5-1,TRBJ1-1,CASSLDRNTEAFF,TGCGCCAGCAGCTTGGACAGGAACACTGAAGCTTTCTTT
NA,NA,TRBV29-1,TRBJ1-1,CSLSHGINTEAFF,TGCAGCCTCTCGCACGGGATTAACACTGAAGCTTTCTTT
NA,TRBD1,TRBV18,TRBJ1-1,CASSEQQGGNTEAFF,TGTGCCAGCTCAGAGCAACAGGGGGGGAACACTGAAGCTTTCTTT
NA,TRBD1,TRBV27,TRBJ1-5,CASSLSRQGGNQPQHF,TGTGCCAGCAGTTTATCCCGACAGGGGGGAAATCAGCCCCAGCATTTT
NA,TRBD1,TRBV19,TRBJ2-2,CASSRLGTVNTGELFF,TGTGCCAGTAGTAGGTTGGGGACAGTTAACACCGGGGAGCTGTTTTTT
NA,NA,TRBV10-3,TRBJ2-6,CAISDEQSGANVLTF,TGTGCCATCAGTGACGAGCAATCTGGGGCCAACGTCCTGACTTTC
NA,TRBD1,TRBV7-9,TRBJ2-5,CASSRTGATQYF,TGTGCCAGCAGCCGCACAGGGGCCACCCAGTACTTC
NA,TRBD2,TRBV4-2,TRBJ2-3,CASSQLAGVGDTQYF,TGTGCCAGCAGCCAACTAGCGGGGGTTGGAGATACGCAGTATTTT
NA,TRBD1,TRBV30,TRBJ2-7,CAWWTGAEQYF,TGTGCCTGGTGGACAGGAGCCGAGCAGTACTTC
NA,TRBD2,TRBV19,TRBJ2-1,CASSTQRGGPVGEQFF,TGTGCCAGTAGTACCCAGCGGGGGGGCCCGGTGGGGGAGCAGTTCTTC
NA,NA,TRBV10-3,TRBJ1-3,CATSSGDTIYF,TGTGCCACGAGCTCCGGGGACACCATATATTTT
NA,NA,TRBV27,TRBJ2-1,CASSRGNEQFF,TGTGCCAGCAGTAGGGGTAATGAGCAGTTCTTC
NA,TRBD2,TRBV2,TRBJ2-1,CASSGLAGGDNEQFF,TGTGCCAGCAGTGGACTAGCGGGGGGGGACAATGAGCAGTTCTTC
NA,NA,TRBV4-1,TRBJ2-2,CASSQAPGRTANTGELFF,TGCGCCAGCAGCCAAGCCCCAGGGAGGACCGCGAACACCGGGGAGCTGTTTTTT
NA,TRBD1,TRBV30,TRBJ1-2,CAWNRGGVYGYTF,TGTGCCTGGAATCGAGGGGGCGTTTATGGCTACACCTTC
NA,TRBD1,TRBV6-4,TRBJ1-2,CASSQGAGFNYGYTF,TGTGCCAGCAGTCAGGGGGCCGGGTTTAACTATGGCTACACCTTC
once,NA,TRBV9,TRBJ1-6,CASSVGGGDNSPLHF,TGTGCCAGCAGCGTAGGAGGGGGAGACAATTCACCCCTCCACTTT
NA,TRBD1,TRBV27,TRBJ1-3,CASSQTGGSGNTIYF,TGTGCCAGCAGCCAGACAGGGGGCTCTGGAAACACCATATATTTT
NA,TRBD1,TRBV5-6,TRBJ2-2,CASRRDRTTGELFF,TGTGCCAGCAGGCGGGACAGGACCACCGGGGAGCTGTTTTTT
once,NA,TRBV21-1,TRBJ2-3,CASSNSVPFPPSPSSTDTQYF,TGTGCCAGCAGCAACAGCGTTCCCTTTCCCCCTTCCCCCTCTAGCACAGATACGCAGTATTTT
NA,NA,TRBV6-5,TRBJ1-1,CASMKVVETEAFF,TGTGCCAGCATGAAAGTCGTTGAGACTGAAGCTTTCTTT
NA,TRBD2,TRBV7-9,TRBJ2-1,CASSWTSGYNEQFF,TGTGCCAGCAGTTGGACTAGCGGCTACAATGAGCAGTTCTTC
NA,NA,TRBV2,TRBJ2-3,CASRPGSDTQYF,TGTGCCAGCAGGCCGGGGTCAGATACGCAGTATTTT
NA,TRBD1,TRBV2,TRBJ1-1,CASSVTGSGTEAFF,TGTGCCAGCAGCGTGACAGGGTCGGGCACTGAAGCTTTCTTT
NA,TRBD2,TRBV7-8,TRBJ2-7,CASSPPRRAGGEQYF,TGTGCCAGCAGCCCCCCGAGGCGGGCGGGAGGTGAGCAGTACTTC
NA,TRBD1,TRBV7-9,TRBJ1-4,CASSPPPGGGNEKLFF,TGTGCCAGCAGCCCCCCCCCAGGGGGCGGTAATGAAAAACTGTTTTTT